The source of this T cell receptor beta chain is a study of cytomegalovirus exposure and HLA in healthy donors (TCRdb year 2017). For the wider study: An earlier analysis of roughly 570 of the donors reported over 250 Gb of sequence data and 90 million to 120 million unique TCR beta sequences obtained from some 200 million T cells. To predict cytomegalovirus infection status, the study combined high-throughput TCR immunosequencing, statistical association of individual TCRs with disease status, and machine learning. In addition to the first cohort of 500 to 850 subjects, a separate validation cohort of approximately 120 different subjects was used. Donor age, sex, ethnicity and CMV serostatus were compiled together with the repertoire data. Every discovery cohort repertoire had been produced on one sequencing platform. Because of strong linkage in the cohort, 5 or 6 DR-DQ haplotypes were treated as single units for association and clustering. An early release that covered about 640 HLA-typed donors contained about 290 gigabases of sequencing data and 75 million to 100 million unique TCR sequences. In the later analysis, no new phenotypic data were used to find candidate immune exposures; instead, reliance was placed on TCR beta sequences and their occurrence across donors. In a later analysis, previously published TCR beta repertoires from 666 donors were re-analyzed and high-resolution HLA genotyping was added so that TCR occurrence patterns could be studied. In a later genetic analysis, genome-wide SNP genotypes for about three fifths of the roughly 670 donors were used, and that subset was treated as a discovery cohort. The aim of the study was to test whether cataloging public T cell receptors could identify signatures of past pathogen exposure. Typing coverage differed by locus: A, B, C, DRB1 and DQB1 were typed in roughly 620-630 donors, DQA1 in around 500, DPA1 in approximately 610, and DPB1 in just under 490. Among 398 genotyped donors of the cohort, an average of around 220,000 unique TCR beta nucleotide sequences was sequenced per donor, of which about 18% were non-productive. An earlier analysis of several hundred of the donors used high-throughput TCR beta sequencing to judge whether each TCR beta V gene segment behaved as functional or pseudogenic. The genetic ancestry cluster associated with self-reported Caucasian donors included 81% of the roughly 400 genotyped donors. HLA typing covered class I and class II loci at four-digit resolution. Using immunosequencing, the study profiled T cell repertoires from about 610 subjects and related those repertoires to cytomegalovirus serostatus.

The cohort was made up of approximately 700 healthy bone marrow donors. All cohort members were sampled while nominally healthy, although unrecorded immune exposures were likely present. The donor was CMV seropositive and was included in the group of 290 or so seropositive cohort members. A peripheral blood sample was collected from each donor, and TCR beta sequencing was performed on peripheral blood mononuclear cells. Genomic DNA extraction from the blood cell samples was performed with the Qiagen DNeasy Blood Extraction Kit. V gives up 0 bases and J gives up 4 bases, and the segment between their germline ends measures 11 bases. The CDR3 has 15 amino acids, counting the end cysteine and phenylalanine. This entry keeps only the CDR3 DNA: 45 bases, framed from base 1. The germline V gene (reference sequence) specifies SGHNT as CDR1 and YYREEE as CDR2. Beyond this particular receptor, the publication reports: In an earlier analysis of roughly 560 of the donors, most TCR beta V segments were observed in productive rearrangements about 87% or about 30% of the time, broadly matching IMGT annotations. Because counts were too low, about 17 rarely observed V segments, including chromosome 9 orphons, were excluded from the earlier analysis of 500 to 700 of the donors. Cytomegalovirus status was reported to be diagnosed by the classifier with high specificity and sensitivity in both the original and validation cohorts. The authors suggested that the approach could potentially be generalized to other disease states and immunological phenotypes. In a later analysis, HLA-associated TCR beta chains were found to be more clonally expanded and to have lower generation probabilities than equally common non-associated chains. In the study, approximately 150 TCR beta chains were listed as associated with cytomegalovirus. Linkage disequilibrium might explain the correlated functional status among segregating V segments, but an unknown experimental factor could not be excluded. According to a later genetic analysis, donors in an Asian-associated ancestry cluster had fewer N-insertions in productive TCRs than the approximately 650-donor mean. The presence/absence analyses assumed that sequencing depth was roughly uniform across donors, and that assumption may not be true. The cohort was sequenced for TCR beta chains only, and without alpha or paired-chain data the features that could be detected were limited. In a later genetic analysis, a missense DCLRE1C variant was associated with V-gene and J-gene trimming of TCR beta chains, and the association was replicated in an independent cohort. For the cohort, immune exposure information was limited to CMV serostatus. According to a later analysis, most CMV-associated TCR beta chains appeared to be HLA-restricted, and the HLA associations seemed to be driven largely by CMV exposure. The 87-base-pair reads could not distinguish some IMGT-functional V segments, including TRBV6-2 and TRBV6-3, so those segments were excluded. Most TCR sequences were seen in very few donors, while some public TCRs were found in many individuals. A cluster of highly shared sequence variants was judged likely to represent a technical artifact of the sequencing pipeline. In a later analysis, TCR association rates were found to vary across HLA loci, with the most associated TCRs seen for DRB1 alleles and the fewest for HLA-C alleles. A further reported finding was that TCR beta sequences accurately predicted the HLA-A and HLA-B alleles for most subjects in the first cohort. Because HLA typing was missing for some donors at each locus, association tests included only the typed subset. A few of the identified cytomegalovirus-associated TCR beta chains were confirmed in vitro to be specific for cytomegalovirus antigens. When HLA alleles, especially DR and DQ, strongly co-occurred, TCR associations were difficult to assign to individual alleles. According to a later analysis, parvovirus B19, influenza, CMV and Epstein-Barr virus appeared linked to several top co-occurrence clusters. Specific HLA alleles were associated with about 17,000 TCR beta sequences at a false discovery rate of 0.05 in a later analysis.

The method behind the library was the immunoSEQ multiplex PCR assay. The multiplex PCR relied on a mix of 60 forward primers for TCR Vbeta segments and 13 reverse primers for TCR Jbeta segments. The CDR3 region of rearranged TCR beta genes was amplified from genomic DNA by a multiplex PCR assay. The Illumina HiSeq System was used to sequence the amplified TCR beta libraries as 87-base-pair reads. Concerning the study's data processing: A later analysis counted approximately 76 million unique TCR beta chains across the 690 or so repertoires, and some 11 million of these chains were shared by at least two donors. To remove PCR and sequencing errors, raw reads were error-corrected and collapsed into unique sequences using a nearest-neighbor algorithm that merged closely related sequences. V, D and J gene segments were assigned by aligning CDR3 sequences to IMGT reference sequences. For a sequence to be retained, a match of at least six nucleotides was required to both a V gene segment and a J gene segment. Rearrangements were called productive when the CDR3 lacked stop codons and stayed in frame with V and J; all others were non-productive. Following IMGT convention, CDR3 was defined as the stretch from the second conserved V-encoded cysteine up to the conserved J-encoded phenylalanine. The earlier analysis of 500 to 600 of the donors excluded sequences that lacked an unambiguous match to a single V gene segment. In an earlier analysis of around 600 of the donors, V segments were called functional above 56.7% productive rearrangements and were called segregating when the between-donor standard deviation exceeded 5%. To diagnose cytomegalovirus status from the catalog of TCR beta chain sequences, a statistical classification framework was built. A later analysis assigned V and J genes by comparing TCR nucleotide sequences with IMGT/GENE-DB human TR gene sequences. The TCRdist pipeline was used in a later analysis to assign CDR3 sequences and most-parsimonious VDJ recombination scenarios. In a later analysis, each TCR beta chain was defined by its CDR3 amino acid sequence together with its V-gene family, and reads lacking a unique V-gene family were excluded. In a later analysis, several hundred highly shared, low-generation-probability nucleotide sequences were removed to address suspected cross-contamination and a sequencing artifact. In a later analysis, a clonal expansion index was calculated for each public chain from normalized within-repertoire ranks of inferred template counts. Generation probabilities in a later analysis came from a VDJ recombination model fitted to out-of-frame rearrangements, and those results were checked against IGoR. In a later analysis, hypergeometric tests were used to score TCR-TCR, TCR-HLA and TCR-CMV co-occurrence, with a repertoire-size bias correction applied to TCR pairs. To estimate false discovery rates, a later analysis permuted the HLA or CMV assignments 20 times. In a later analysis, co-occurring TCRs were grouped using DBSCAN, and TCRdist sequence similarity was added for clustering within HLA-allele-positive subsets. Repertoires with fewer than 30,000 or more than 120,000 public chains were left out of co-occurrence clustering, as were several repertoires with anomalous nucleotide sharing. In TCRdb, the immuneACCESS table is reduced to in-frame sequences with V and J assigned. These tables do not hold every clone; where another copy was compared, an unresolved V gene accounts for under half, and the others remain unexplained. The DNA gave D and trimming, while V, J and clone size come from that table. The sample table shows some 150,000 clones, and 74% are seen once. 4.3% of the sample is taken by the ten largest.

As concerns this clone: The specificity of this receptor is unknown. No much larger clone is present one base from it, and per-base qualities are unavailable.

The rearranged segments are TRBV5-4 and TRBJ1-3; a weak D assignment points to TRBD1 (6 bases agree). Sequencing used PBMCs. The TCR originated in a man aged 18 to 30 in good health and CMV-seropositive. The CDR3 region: CASSLDRARGNTIYF. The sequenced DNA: TGTGCCAGCAGCTTGGACAGGGCGCGCGGAAACACCATATATTTT. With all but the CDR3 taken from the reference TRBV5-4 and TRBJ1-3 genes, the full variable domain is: ETGVTQSPTHLIKTRGQQVTLRCSSQSGHNTVSWYQQALGQGPQFIFQYYREEENGRGNFPPRFSGLQFPNYSSELNVNALELDDSALYLCASSLDRARGNTIYFGEGSWLTVV.